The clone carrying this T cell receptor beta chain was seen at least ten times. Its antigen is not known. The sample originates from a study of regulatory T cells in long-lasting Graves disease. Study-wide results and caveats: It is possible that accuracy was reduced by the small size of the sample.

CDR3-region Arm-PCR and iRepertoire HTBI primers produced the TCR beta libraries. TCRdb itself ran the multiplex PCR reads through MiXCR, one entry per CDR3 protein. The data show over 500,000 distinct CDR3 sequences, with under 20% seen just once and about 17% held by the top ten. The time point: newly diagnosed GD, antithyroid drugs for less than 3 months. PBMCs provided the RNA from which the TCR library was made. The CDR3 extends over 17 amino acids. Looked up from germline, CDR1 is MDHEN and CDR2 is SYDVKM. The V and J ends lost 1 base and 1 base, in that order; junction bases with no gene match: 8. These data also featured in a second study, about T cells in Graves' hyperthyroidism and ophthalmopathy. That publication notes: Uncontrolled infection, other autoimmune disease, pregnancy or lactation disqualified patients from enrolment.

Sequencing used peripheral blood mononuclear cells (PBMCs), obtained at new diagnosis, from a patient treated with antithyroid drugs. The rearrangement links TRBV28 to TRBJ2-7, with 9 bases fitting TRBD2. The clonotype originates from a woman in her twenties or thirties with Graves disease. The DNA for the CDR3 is TGTGCCAGCAGTTTATCTCTAGCGGGATCTTTGTCCTACGAGCAGTACTTC. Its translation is CASSLSLAGSLSYEQYF.